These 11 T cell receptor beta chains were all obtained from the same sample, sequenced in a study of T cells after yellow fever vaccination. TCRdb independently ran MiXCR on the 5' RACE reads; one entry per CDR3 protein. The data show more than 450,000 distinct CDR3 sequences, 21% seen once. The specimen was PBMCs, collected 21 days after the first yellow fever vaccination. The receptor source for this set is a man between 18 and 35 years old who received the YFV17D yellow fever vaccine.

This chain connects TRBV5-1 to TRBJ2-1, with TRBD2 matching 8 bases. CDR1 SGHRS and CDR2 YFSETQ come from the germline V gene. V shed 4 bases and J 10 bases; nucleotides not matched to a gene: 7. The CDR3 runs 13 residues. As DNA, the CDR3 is TGCGCCAGCAGCAAAGGACGGGAGGGAGAGCAGTTCTTC. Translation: CASSKGREGEQFF.

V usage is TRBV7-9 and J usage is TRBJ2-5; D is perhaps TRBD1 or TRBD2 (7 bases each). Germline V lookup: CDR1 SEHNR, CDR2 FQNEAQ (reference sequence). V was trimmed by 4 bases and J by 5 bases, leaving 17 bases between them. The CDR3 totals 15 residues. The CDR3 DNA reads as TGTGCCAGCAGCTCGAACAGGGGAGGGCGGGAGACCCAGTACTTC. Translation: CASSSNRGGRETQYF. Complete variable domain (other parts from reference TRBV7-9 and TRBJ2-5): DTGVSQNPRHKITKRGQNVTFRCDPISEHNRLYWYRQTLGQGPEFLTYFQNEAQLEKSRLLSDRFSAERPKGSFSTLEIQRTEQGDSAMYLCASSSNRGGRETQYFGPGTRLLVL.

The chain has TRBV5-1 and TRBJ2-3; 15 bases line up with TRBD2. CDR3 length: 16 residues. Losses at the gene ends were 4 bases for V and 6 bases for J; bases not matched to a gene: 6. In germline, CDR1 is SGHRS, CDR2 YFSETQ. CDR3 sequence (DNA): TGCGCCAGCAGCCCTCCGGGACTAGCGGGGGGCGATACGCAGTATTTT. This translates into CASSPPGLAGGDTQYF.

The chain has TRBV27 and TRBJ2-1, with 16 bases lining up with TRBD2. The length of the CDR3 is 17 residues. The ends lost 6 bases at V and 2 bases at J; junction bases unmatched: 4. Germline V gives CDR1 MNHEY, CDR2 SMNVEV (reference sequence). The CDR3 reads CASSQGTSGGAYNEQFF. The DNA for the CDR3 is TGTGCCAGCAGCCAGGGGACTAGCGGGGGGGCCTACAATGAGCAGTTCTTC.

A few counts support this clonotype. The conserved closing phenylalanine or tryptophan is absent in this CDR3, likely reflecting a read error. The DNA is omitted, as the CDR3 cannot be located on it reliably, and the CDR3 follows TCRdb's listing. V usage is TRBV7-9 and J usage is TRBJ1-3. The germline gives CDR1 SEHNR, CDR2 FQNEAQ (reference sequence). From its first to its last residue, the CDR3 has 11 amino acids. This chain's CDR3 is CASSRRGGTDV.

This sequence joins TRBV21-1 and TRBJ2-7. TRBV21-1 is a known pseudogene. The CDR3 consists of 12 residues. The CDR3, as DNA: TGTGCCAGCAGCAAAGCCCTATACGAGCAGTACGTC. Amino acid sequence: CASSKALYEQYV.

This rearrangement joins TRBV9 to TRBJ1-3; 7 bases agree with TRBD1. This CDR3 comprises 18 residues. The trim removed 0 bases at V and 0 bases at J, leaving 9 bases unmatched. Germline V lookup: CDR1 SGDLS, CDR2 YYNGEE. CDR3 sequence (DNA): TGTGCCAGCAGCGTAGCGACAGGGCCTAGGGACTCTGGAAACACCATATATTTT. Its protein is CASSVATGPRDSGNTIYF.

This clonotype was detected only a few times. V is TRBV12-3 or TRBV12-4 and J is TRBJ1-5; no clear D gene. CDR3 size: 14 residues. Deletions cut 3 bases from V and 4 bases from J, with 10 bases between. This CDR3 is CASSLRQANQPQHF. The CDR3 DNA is TGTGCCAGCAGTTTGAGGCAGGCGAATCAGCCCCAGCATTTT.

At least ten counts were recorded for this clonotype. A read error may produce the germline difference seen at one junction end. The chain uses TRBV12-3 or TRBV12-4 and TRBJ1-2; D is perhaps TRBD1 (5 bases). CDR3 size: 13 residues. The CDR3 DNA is TGTGCCAGCAGCTTAGGGCAGGGCTATGGCTACACCTTC. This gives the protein CASSLGQGYGYTF.

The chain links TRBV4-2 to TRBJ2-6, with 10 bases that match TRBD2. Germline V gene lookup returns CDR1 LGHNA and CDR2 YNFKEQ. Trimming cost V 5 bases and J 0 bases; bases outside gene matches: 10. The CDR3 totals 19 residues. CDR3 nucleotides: TGTGCCAGCAGCGGTTGGGCTAGCGGGGGATACTCTGGGGCCAACGTCCTGACTTTC. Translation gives CASSGWASGGYSGANVLTF.

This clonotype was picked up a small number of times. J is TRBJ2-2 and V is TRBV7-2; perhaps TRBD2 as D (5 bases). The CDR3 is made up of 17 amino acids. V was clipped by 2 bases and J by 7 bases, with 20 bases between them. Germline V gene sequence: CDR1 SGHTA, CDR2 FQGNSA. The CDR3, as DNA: TGTGCCAGCAGCTTACCTGCAGTCCGGGGTGGCATCGGGGAGCTGTTTTTT. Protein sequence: CASSLPAVRGGIGELFF.